Included here is one T cell receptor (beta chain) sequence, with context. The antigen is not known. Produced via immunoSEQ multiplex PCR; TCRdb's table is partial and in-frame only. The repertoire holds over 65,000 clones, with around 93% as singletons. The sample originates from a study of graft-versus-host responses after intestinal transplantation. Study-wide background: After anti-thymocyte globulin induction, recipients took tacrolimus and steroids for around three years.

The germline CDR1 and CDR2 sequences are MNHEY and SVGAGI. The germline V and J ends were trimmed by 7 bases and 4 bases, with 16 bases remaining between them. The CDR3 length is 14 residues. The TCR originated in a human donor who was the organ donor for an intestinal transplant. The sequencing here drew on unstimulated CD8+ T cells sorted from spleen or lymph node cells, taken before transplant. This chain joins TRBV6-5 and TRBJ1-2; TRBD1 is a possible D gene (5 bases). The CDR3 region has the DNA TGTGCCAGCACCCCCTTGGGGCACTCCTATGGCTACACCTTC. Translating gives CASTPLGHSYGYTF.